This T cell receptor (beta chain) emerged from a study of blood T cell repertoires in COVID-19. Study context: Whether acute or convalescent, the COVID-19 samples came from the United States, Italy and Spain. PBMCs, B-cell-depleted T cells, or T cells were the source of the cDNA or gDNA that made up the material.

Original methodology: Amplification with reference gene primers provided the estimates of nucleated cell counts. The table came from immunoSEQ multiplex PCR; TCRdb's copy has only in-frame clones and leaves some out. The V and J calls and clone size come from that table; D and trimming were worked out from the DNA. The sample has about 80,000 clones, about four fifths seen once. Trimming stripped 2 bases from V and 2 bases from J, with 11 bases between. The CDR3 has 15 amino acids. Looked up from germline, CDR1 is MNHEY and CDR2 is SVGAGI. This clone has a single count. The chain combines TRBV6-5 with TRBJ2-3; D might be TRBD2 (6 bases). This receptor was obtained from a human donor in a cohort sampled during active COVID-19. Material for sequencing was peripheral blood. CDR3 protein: CASSYRGLSTDTQYF. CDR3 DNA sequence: TGTGCCAGCAGTTACCGGGGACTTTCCACAGATACGCAGTATTTT.